The 31 T cell receptor beta chains listed next were all sequenced from one sample in a study of control samples from healthy donors and cancer patients. Produced via immunoSEQ multiplex PCR; TCRdb's table is partial and in-frame only. The table records 130,000 to 150,000 clones, 85% to 95% of them present only once. Sequences were obtained from PBMCs. These receptors were collected from a man in his fifties or sixties with colorectal cancer.

The chain joins TRBV5-1 to TRBJ1-3, with TRBD1 matching 7 bases. The CDR3 has 15 amino acids. The V segment lost 4 bases and the J segment 3 bases; nucleotides outside the gene matches: 7. Germline V gene data show CDR1 as SGHRS and CDR2 as YFSETQ. CDR3 in amino acids: CASSDDRANGNTIYF. The CDR3 DNA reads TGCGCCAGCAGCGACGACAGGGCAAATGGAAACACCATATATTTT.

The CDR3 region has the DNA TGTGCCAGCAGCTTAGGCCGGACCTCCGAGCAGTACTTC. The encoded protein is CASSLGRTSEQYF. The chain has TRBV11-2 and TRBJ2-7; D ambiguous. The V end lost 1 base, the J end lost 6 bases, and 10 bases lay between the germline ends. The germline V gene encodes CDR1 SGHAT and CDR2 FQNNGV. The CDR3 runs to 13 residues.

The chain couples TRBV5-5 to TRBJ1-1; D is ambiguous. Trimming shortened V by 4 bases and J by 4 bases, and 11 bases separated the two germline ends. The CDR3 loop spans 13 amino acids. CDR1 and CDR2 (germline): SGHKS, YYEKEE (reference sequence). CDR3 amino acids: CASSPGSRTEAFF. CDR3 in DNA: TGTGCCAGCAGCCCGGGATCGCGCACTGAAGCTTTCTTT.

The chain employs TRBV7-2 and TRBJ1-5, with TRBD1 matching 8 bases. V lost 2 bases to trimming and J lost 3 bases; unmatched junction nucleotides: 9. This CDR3 spans 17 amino acids. Germline CDR1 is SGHTA and CDR2 is FQGNSA. The CDR3 spells CASSLLRVDRANQPQHF. In DNA, the CDR3 is TGTGCCAGCAGCTTATTGAGGGTGGACAGGGCCAATCAGCCCCAGCATTTT.

The table lists this clone with a count of one. The identical CDR3 is also encoded by other nucleotide sequences in the sample. The chain is built from TRBV30 and TRBJ1-2, with 9 bases aligning to TRBD1. Germline V gene lookup returns CDR1 GTSNPN and CDR2 SVGIG (reference sequence). V gave up 2 bases and J gave up 6 bases; unmatched junction bases: 10. The CDR3 is made up of 15 amino acids. CDR3 sequence: CAWSMPGQGKDGYTF. As DNA, the CDR3 is TGTGCCTGGAGTATGCCGGGACAGGGCAAGGATGGCTACACCTTC.

This chain joins TRBV3-1 (or the pseudogene TRBV3-2) and TRBJ2-1; a possible D gene is TRBD2 (6 bases). V lost 7 bases, J lost 5 bases, and 18 bases lay in between. The CDR3 spans 15 residues. Germline V gene lookup returns CDR1 LGHDT and CDR2 YNNKEL (reference sequence). CDR3 nucleotides: TGTGCCAGCACCCTGGAGGGAAGTTCTCACAATGAGCAGTTCTTC. Translation gives CASTLEGSSHNEQFF.

This clone showed up just once. The chain joins TRBV3-1 (or the pseudogene TRBV3-2) to TRBJ2-2; the D is unclear. Germline CDR1 is LGHDT and CDR2 is YNNKEL (reference sequence). The CDR3 is made up of 13 amino acids. Trimming took 1 base from V and 6 from J, leaving 6 bases between them. In DNA, the CDR3 is TGTGCCAGCAGCCAAGTAGGGTCCGGGGAGCTGTTTTTT. This gives the protein CASSQVGSGELFF.

Here the CDR3 DNA reads TGTGCCAGCAGCTTAGAGGGACAGGGGGCTGTCGAGCAGTACTTC. Translated, it gives CASSLEGQGAVEQYF. The chain joins TRBV13 to TRBJ2-7; 12 positions agree with TRBD1. Trimming removed 1 base from V and 6 bases from J; junction bases left unmatched: 4. The CDR3 has 15 amino acids. Germline CDR1 is PRHDT and CDR2 is FYEKMQ (reference sequence).

The genes are TRBV15 and TRBJ2-5, with TRBD1 matching 8 bases. Germline trimming cut 1 base from V and 5 bases from J; bases unmatched to any gene: 3. Germline loops: CDR1 LNHNV, CDR2 YYDKDF (reference sequence). This CDR3 contains 14 residues. The CDR3 loop is CATSRGQGAETQYF. The DNA for the CDR3 is TGTGCCACCAGCAGAGGCCAGGGGGCGGAGACCCAGTACTTC. Full variable domain (rest looked up from reference TRBV15 and TRBJ2-5): DAMVIQNPRYQVTQFGKPVTLSCSQTLNHNVMYWYQQKSSQAPKLLFHYYDKDFNNEADTPDNFQSRRPNTSFCFLDIRSPGLGDTAMYLCATSRGQGAETQYFGPGTRLLVL.

The chain combines TRBV28 with TRBJ1-1, with TRBD1 as a possible D gene (5 bases). The CDR3 length is 12 residues. Germline assignment: CDR1 MDHEN and CDR2 SYDVKM. V gave up 3 bases and J gave up 9 bases, with 11 bases separating them. The CDR3 DNA sequence: TGTGCCAGCAGTTTTTGGTACAGGCAAGCTTTCTTT. Protein product: CASSFWYRQAFF.

This chain connects TRBV30 to TRBJ1-5; tentative D call: TRBD1 (5 bases). This CDR3 spans 15 amino acids. Germline lookup yields CDR1 GTSNPN and CDR2 SVGIG (reference sequence). V gave up 1 base and J gave up 3 bases, with 13 bases separating them. The CDR3: CAWSEGPNLNQPQHF. For the CDR3, the DNA is TGTGCCTGGAGTGAGGGACCCAACCTCAATCAGCCCCAGCATTTT.

The chain employs TRBV5-5 and TRBJ2-1; TRBD1 might be the D (8 bases). Per the germline V gene, CDR1 is SGHKS and CDR2 is YYEKEE (reference sequence). The CDR3 loop spans 16 amino acids. Trimming shortened V by 3 bases and J by 2 bases, and 15 bases separated the two germline ends. The CDR3 nucleotides read TGTGCCAGCAGCTGGAGCGGGACAGGAACCTACAATGAGCAGTTCTTC. Its translation: CASSWSGTGTYNEQFF.

The chain links TRBV5-6 to TRBJ2-7, with a possible D match to TRBD1 (5 bases). Germline loops: CDR1 SGHDT, CDR2 YYEEEE. The CDR3 spans 14 residues. V was cut by 0 bases and J by 0 bases, with 7 bases left in between. CDR3 DNA: TGTGCCAGCAGCTTGGGACAGCGCTCCTACGAGCAGTACTTC. It codes for CASSLGQRSYEQYF.

This clone appeared a single time. The V and J genes are TRBV6-2 or TRBV6-3 and TRBJ2-5; D unresolved. The CDR3 totals 14 residues. Germline V lookup: CDR1 MNHEY, CDR2 SVGEGT. Trimming took 2 bases from V and 1 from J, leaving 8 bases between them. CDR3 nucleotides: TGTGCCAGCAGTTACCCGCGAACCCAAGAGACCCAGTACTTC. This translates into CASSYPRTQETQYF.

The chain is built from TRBV6-5 and TRBJ2-5; perhaps TRBD1 as D (7 bases). This CDR3 has 15 residues. Trimming left V 7 bases short and J 5 bases short, with 20 bases between. Germline V gene sequence: CDR1 MNHEY, CDR2 SVGAGI. CDR3 residues: CASIFVKGAGETQYF. In DNA form, the CDR3 reads TGTGCCAGCATATTTGTAAAGGGGGCGGGGGAGACCCAGTACTTC.

The V gene is TRBV5-1, the J gene TRBJ2-2; 11 positions match TRBD2. V lost 0 bases, J lost 7 bases, and 5 bases stayed unmatched. The CDR3 is 16 amino acids. Germline CDR1 SGHRS, CDR2 YFSETQ. CDR3 DNA sequence: TGCGCCAGCAGCTTGGGACTAGCGGGGCCTTACGGGGAGCTGTTTTTT. Its translation: CASSLGLAGPYGELFF.

The genes are TRBV27 and TRBJ2-1; 8 nucleotides agree with TRBD2. Germline V gives CDR1 MNHEY, CDR2 SMNVEV (reference sequence). V lost 5 bases and J lost 4; bases outside the gene matches: 16. The CDR3 runs to 18 residues. CDR3 nucleotide sequence: TGTGCCAGCAGTCTAGCAGCGGGGGCCTTCCTAGCGTACAATGAGCAGTTCTTC. Translation gives CASSLAAGAFLAYNEQFF.

The V and J genes are TRBV7-2 and TRBJ1-5; D gene ambiguous. In germline, CDR1 is SGHTA, CDR2 FQGNSA. Between the trimmed V and J ends, which lost 1 base and 7 bases, there was a span of 14 bases. The CDR3 loop spans 15 amino acids. CDR3 in amino acids: CASSLGSTTIQPQHF. The CDR3 DNA is TGTGCCAGCAGCTTAGGGTCGACAACAATCCAGCCCCAGCATTTT.

This sequence joins TRBV19 and TRBJ2-7; D call uncertain. CDR1 LNHDA and CDR2 SQIVND come from the germline V gene (reference sequence). The length of the CDR3 is 14 residues. Trimming removed 5 bases at V and 0 bases at J, with 11 bases between. Here the CDR3 reads CASSPPGFSYEQYF. In nucleotides, the CDR3 is TGTGCCAGTAGTCCCCCAGGTTTCTCCTACGAGCAGTACTTC.

The chain employs TRBV28 and TRBJ1-5; 7 bases match TRBD1. The germline gives CDR1 MDHEN, CDR2 SYDVKM. The V segment lost 10 bases and the J segment 7 bases; nucleotides outside the gene matches: 16. The CDR3 has 15 residues. The CDR3: CAINNPDRVGQPQHF. The DNA for the CDR3 is TGTGCCATCAATAACCCCGACAGGGTAGGACAGCCCCAGCATTTT.

This clone was detected once. This sequence joins TRBV7-9 and TRBJ2-3, with a weak D call TRBD1 (5 bases). This CDR3 spans 16 amino acids. Deletions cut 7 bases from V and 1 base from J, with 18 bases between. CDR1 and CDR2 (germline): SEHNR, FQNEAQ (reference sequence). The CDR3: CASNPRLGARTDTQYF. The DNA for the CDR3 is TGTGCCAGCAACCCTCGGCTTGGGGCACGCACAGATACGCAGTATTTT.

The CDR3 DNA reads as TGTGCCAGCAGTGAAGCGCCCGTCCCCTATGGCTACACCTTC. It codes for CASSEAPVPYGYTF. The chain couples TRBV6-1 to TRBJ1-2; unclear D gene. CDR1 is MNHNS and CDR2 is SASEGT in the germline V gene. V dropped 0 bases and J dropped 4 bases, with 9 bases sitting between them. This CDR3 comprises 14 residues.

The chain combines TRBV18 with TRBJ1-1; D gene uncertain. Germline lookup yields CDR1 KGHSH and CDR2 LQKENI. Trimming shortened V by 5 bases and J by 0 bases, and 7 bases separated the two germline ends. The CDR3 length is 13 residues. CDR3 DNA: TGTGCCAGCTCATCGGAGATGAACACTGAAGCTTTCTTT. It is translated as CASSSEMNTEAFF.

This chain links TRBV3-1 (or the pseudogene TRBV3-2) with TRBJ1-2; D is uncertain. Germline assignment: CDR1 LGHDT and CDR2 YNNKEL (reference sequence). V was trimmed by 0 bases and J by 5 bases, leaving 16 bases between them. CDR3 length equals 16 residues. CDR3: CASSQEVHRPVYGYTF. For the CDR3, the DNA is TGTGCCAGCAGCCAAGAGGTCCATCGTCCTGTGTATGGCTACACCTTC.

The chain is built from TRBV5-4 and TRBJ2-5; D is unresolved. CDR3 size: 14 residues. The V gene's germline CDR1 is SGHNT and CDR2 YYREEE (reference sequence). Trimming removed 5 bases at V and 4 bases at J, with 15 bases between. Here the CDR3 reads CASSPGEGRETQYF. CDR3 DNA sequence: TGTGCCAGCAGTCCTGGCGAAGGGCGAGAGACCCAGTACTTC.

This clone was recorded once. This rearrangement joins TRBV7-9 to TRBJ1-1; no firm D call. Germline CDR1 reads SEHNR; CDR2 reads FQNEAQ (reference sequence). This CDR3 has 14 residues. V dropped 5 bases and J dropped 1 base, with 11 bases sitting between them. CDR3 residues: CASSPFGENTEAFF. In DNA form, the CDR3 reads TGTGCCAGCAGCCCGTTCGGAGAGAACACTGAAGCTTTCTTT.

V usage is TRBV7-9 and J usage is TRBJ1-2, with D tentatively TRBD1 (6 bases). The CDR3 has 15 residues. Germline V gene lookup returns CDR1 SEHNR and CDR2 FQNEAQ (reference sequence). V lost 2 bases and J 3 bases, leaving 13 bases between the germline ends. The DNA of the CDR3 is TGTGCCAGCAGCTTAAGTAGAGGGGGATACTATGGCTACACCTTC. As protein: CASSLSRGGYYGYTF.

The chain combines TRBV3-1 (or the pseudogene TRBV3-2) with TRBJ1-1; D unresolved. Trimming cost V 0 bases and J 10 bases, with 15 bases left between them. The CDR3 consists of 14 residues. Germline values: CDR1 LGHDT, CDR2 YNNKEL (reference sequence). Here the CDR3 reads CASSQEGANNVAFF. CDR3 sequence (DNA): TGTGCCAGCAGCCAAGAAGGTGCGAACAACGTAGCTTTCTTT.

The chain carries TRBV14 and TRBJ1-1; no firm D call. CDR3 length: 14 amino acids. The V end lost 4 bases, the J end lost 2 bases, and 11 bases lay between the germline ends. Germline CDR1 is SGHDN and CDR2 is FVKESK. The CDR3: CASSPFSVNTEAFF. CDR3 DNA: TGTGCCAGCAGCCCGTTCAGCGTTAACACTGAAGCTTTCTTT.

This chain connects TRBV10-3 to TRBJ2-1, with unresolved D. Trimming left V 3 bases short and J 13 bases short, with 10 bases between. The CDR3 is 11 residues long. The V gene's germline CDR1 is ENHRY and CDR2 SYGVKD. The CDR3 DNA is TGTGCCATCAGTGATGTACAGACCCAGTTCTTC. Translated: CAISDVQTQFF.

CDR3 sequence reads: CAWATGAGNTIYF. The CDR3 bases are TGTGCCTGGGCTACAGGGGCTGGAAACACCATATATTTT. The chain carries TRBV30 and TRBJ1-3; 7 nucleotides match TRBD1. Trimming took 5 bases from V and 2 from J; bases not matched to a gene: 3. The CDR3 spans 13 residues. Germline lookup yields CDR1 GTSNPN and CDR2 SVGIG (reference sequence).